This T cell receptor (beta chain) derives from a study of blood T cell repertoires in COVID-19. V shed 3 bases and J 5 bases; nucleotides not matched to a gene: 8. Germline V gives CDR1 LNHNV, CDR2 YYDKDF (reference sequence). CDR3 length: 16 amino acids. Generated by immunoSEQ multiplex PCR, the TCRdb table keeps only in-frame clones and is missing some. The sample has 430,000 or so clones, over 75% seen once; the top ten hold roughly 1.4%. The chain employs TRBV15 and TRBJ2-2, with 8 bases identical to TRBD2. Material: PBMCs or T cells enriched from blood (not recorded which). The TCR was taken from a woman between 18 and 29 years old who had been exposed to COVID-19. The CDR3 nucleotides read TGTGCCACCAGCAGCCCCACGGGAGGGAGGACCGGGGAGCTGTTTTTT. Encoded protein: CATSSPTGGRTGELFF.